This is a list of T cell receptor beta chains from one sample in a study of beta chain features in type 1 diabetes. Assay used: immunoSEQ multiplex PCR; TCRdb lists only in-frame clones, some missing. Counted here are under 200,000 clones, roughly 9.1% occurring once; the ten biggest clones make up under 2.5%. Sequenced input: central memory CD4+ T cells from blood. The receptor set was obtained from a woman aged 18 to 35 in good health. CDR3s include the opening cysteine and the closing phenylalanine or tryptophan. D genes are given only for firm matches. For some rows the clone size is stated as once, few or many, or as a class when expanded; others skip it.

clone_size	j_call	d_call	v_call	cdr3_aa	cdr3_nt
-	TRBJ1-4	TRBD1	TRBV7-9	CASSPGQAVNEKLFF	TGTGCCAGCAGCCCTGGACAGGCCGTTAATGAAAAACTGTTTTTT
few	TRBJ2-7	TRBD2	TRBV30	CAWSSGRAYEQYF	TGTGCCTGGAGTAGCGGGAGGGCCTACGAGCAGTACTTC
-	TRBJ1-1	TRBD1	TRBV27	CASSLSPGQGNTEAFF	TGTGCCAGCAGTTTGTCCCCTGGACAGGGAAATACTGAAGCTTTCTTT
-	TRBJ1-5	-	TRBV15	CATSRALNQPQHF	TGTGCCACCAGCAGAGCCCTTAATCAGCCCCAGCATTTT
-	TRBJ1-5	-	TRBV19	CASTWQGQNQPQHF	TGTGCCAGTACCTGGCAGGGGCAAAATCAGCCCCAGCATTTT
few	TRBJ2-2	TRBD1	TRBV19	CASSIDLGTADTGELFF	TGTGCCAGTAGTATAGACCTCGGGACAGCGGACACCGGGGAGCTGTTTTTT
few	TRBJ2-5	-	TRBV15	CATSREPGQETQYF	TGTGCCACCAGCAGAGAGCCAGGGCAAGAGACCCAGTACTTC
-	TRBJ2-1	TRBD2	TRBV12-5	CASGPGGRTSAYNEQFF	TGTGCTAGTGGTCCTGGTGGCCGGACTAGCGCATACAATGAGCAGTTCTTC
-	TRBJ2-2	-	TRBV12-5	CASVTTNTGELFF	TGTGCTAGTGTTACAACAAACACCGGGGAGCTGTTTTTT
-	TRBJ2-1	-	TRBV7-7	CASSLGADTYEQFF	TGTGCTAGCAGCTTGGGGGCCGATACCTATGAGCAGTTCTTC